The 17 T cell receptor beta chains in this list originate from one sample, sequenced in a study of T cell responses to AZD1222 COVID-19 vaccine. TCRdb's table, derived via immunoSEQ multiplex PCR, lists solely in-frame clones and lacks some. The table lists roughly 86,000 clones, 80% to 90% of them singletons. Specimen: peripheral blood, collected on day 0 of AZD1222 vaccination. These receptors were taken from an adult in good health.

Only a few counts were recorded for this clone. The rearrangement joins TRBV12-3 or TRBV12-4 to TRBJ2-1, with unresolved D. This CDR3 has 13 residues. Trimming took 5 bases from V and 10 from J, leaving 15 bases between them. The CDR3 sequence is CASSTLRSWEQFF. DNA for the CDR3: TGTGCCAGCAGTACCTTGCGATCCTGGGAGCAGTTCTTC.

This clone was picked up one time. The chain combines TRBV7-2 with TRBJ1-4, with 9 positions matching TRBD1. The V and J ends lost 5 bases and 9 bases, in that order; junction bases with no gene match: 7. This CDR3 contains 14 residues. CDR1 and CDR2 from the germline V gene are SGHTA and FQGNSA. CDR3 in DNA: TGTGCCAGCAGCCAACAGGGGGCGTTGAAAAAACTGTTTTTT. Its translation: CASSQQGALKKLFF.

J is TRBJ2-7 and V is TRBV11-1; D not resolved. This CDR3 is built from 14 residues. Trimming left V 5 bases short and J 2 bases short, with 13 bases between. From germline, CDR1 is SGHAT and CDR2 FQDESV (reference sequence). The CDR3 sequence is CASSIGVEAYEQYF. CDR3 bases: TGTGCCAGCAGCATCGGAGTGGAAGCCTACGAGCAGTACTTC.

The J gene is TRBJ2-3, the V gene TRBV9; 9 bases are shared with TRBD2. V trimming: 5 bases; J trimming: 3 bases; junction bases outside the gene matches: 13. The germline gives CDR1 SGDLS, CDR2 YYNGEE. The CDR3 runs 17 residues. CDR3 sequence reads: CASSARAGGLGTDTQYF. The DNA for the CDR3 is TGTGCCAGCAGTGCGAGGGCGGGAGGGCTCGGTACAGATACGCAGTATTTT.

The chain uses TRBV19 and TRBJ2-1, with 9 positions matching TRBD1. The ends lost 7 bases at V and 8 bases at J; junction bases unmatched: 12. Germline V gene sequence: CDR1 LNHDA, CDR2 SQIVND (reference sequence). The CDR3 extends over 15 amino acids. The CDR3: CASTAGTGRIYEQFF. CDR3 sequence (DNA): TGTGCCAGTACCGCCGGGACAGGGAGAATCTATGAGCAGTTCTTC.

The chain couples TRBV19 to TRBJ2-5, with 15 bases matching TRBD2. The CDR3 spans 19 residues. Germline V gene data show CDR1 as LNHDA and CDR2 as SQIVND (reference sequence). Losses at the gene ends were 5 bases for V and 1 base for J; bases not matched to a gene: 11. For the CDR3, the DNA is TGTGCCAGTAGTGCTTATCCCGGGACTAGCGGGAGGCCCCAAGAGACCCAGTACTTC. Protein sequence: CASSAYPGTSGRPQETQYF.

V is TRBV4-2 and J is TRBJ2-7; 10 bases are shared with TRBD1. The germline V gene has CDR1 LGHNA and CDR2 YNFKEQ. The V gene end was trimmed by 0 bases and the J gene end by 2 bases; junction bases not matched to a gene: 4. The CDR3 totals 16 residues. CDR3 loop: CASSQEWGQGTYEQYF. CDR3 DNA: TGTGCCAGCAGCCAAGAATGGGGACAGGGGACCTACGAGCAGTACTTC.

This chain uses TRBV5-5 with TRBJ2-1; 7 nucleotides align to TRBD2. There are 15 residues in the CDR3. CDR1 and CDR2 (germline): SGHKS, YYEKEE (reference sequence). The trim removed 0 bases at V and 4 bases at J, leaving 4 bases unmatched. The CDR3 reads CASSLAGREYNEQFF. CDR3 bases: TGTGCCAGCAGCTTGGCCGGGCGGGAGTACAATGAGCAGTTCTTC.

The rearrangement links TRBV5-1 to TRBJ1-2, with TRBD1 as a possible D gene (5 bases). Per germline, CDR1 SGHRS and CDR2 YFSETQ. The CDR3 is 16 residues long. V lost 2 bases and J 5 bases, leaving 19 bases between the germline ends. As DNA, the CDR3 is TGCGCCAGCAGCTTACCTTCCCCGGGGCTAGATTATGGCTACACCTTC. Its translation: CASSLPSPGLDYGYTF.

This clone was detected only once. V usage is TRBV3-1 (or the pseudogene TRBV3-2) and J usage is TRBJ2-7, with 11 bases lining up with TRBD2. V shed 3 bases, J shed 3 bases, and the junction held 13 bases outside the gene matches. This CDR3 comprises 18 residues. Germline values: CDR1 LGHDT, CDR2 YNNKEL (reference sequence). The CDR3 DNA reads as TGTGCCAGCAGCCATGGACACAGCGCTAGCGGGAGGTTCTACGAGCAGTACTTC. This translates into CASSHGHSASGRFYEQYF.

The chain recombines TRBV20-1 with TRBJ2-2; D is possibly TRBD2 (5 bases). With 3 bases removed from V and 0 bases from J, the gap between germline ends came to 8 bases. The CDR3 covers 14 residues. Germline V CDR1 and CDR2: DFQATT, SNEGSKA (reference sequence). The CDR3 nucleotides read TGCAGTGCTAGTGGGAGCCCGAACACCGGGGAGCTGTTTTTT. Its translation is CSASGSPNTGELFF.

This clone showed up just once. The V gene is TRBV7-3, the J gene TRBJ2-3; unclear D gene. With 0 bases removed from V and 6 bases from J, the gap between germline ends came to 7 bases. This CDR3 spans 13 amino acids. Germline CDR1 is SGHTA and CDR2 is FQGTGA. The CDR3, as DNA: TGTGCCAGCAGCTTAACGTCATTGGATACGCAGTATTTT. Protein product: CASSLTSLDTQYF.

This chain uses TRBV19 with TRBJ2-2; D remains ambiguous. V lost 4 bases and J 2 bases, leaving 8 bases between the germline ends. There are 14 residues in the CDR3. In germline, CDR1 is LNHDA, CDR2 SQIVND (reference sequence). CDR3 coding DNA: TGTGCCAGTAGTACCCCCCCTAACACCGGGGAGCTGTTTTTT. This codes for CASSTPPNTGELFF.

The genes are TRBV16 and TRBJ1-1, with D uncertain. Trimming pared 1 base from V and 2 bases from J, leaving 5 bases between. The CDR3 loop spans 13 amino acids. From germline, CDR1 is KGHSY and CDR2 FQNENV. The CDR3 DNA sequence: TGTGCCAGCAGCCAATTTCTAAACACTGAAGCTTTCTTT. Translating gives CASSQFLNTEAFF. Full variable domain (missing parts from reference TRBV16 and TRBJ1-1): GEEVAQTPKHLVRGEGQKAKLYCAPIKGHSYVFWYQQVLKNEFKFLISFQNENVFDETGMPKERFSAKCLPNSPCSLEIQATKLEDSAVYFCASSQFLNTEAFFGQGTRLTVV.

V and J are TRBV28 and TRBJ1-1; 11 bases fit TRBD1. The V gene's germline CDR1 is MDHEN and CDR2 SYDVKM. The trim removed 6 bases at V and 5 bases at J, leaving 8 bases unmatched. The CDR3 sequence is 15 residues long. CDR3 sequence (DNA): TGTGCCAGCAGCCGGGCCGGGACAGGGGGAACTGAAGCTTTCTTT. This translates into CASSRAGTGGTEAFF.

The chain links TRBV27 to TRBJ2-1, with D possibly TRBD2 on 5 matching bases. V lost 5 bases and J lost 4, with 15 bases in between. Germline V lookup: CDR1 MNHEY, CDR2 SMNVEV (reference sequence). CDR3 length: 15 amino acids. In DNA form, the CDR3 reads TGTGCCAGCAGTGGAGGAGAGGATGTATACAATGAGCAGTTCTTC. Translated: CASSGGEDVYNEQFF.

This sequence joins TRBV9 and TRBJ1-3; D gene uncertain. The CDR3 sequence is 14 residues long. Germline CDR1 is SGDLS and CDR2 is YYNGEE. Trimming pared 6 bases from V and 0 bases from J, leaving 10 bases between. CDR3: CASTRFNSGNTIYF. DNA of the CDR3: TGTGCCAGCACCCGTTTTAACTCTGGAAACACCATATATTTT.